The clone carrying this T cell receptor beta chain was seen many times. Its matching antigen is unknown. This library used 300 to 500 ng RNA and molecular barcoded adaptors spanning alpha/delta and beta/gamma chains. TCRdb recomputed calls from the reads with MiXCR, one row per CDR3 protein. There are roughly 46,000 distinct CDR3 sequences in the sample; roughly 12% occur only once, and more than 14% lies in the top ten. The sample originates from a study of read filtering for tumor transcriptome and immune sequencing. Study details: 8 patients were R-ISS I, around 15 were R-ISS II, about seven were R-ISS III. Study-wide results and caveats: Correlation between methods rose after single-read clonotypes were removed. This fraction held mixed bone marrow immune cells after CD138-negative sorting.

Germline-derived CDR1 and CDR2 are LNHDA and SQIVND (reference sequence). Deletions cut 3 bases from V and 1 base from J, with 13 bases between. This CDR3 is 15 amino acids long. Source material: a population of CD138-negative cells sorted from bone marrow. This chain connects TRBV19 to TRBJ2-7; D perhaps matches TRBD1 (6 bases). The source is a donor aged 40 or older with multiple myeloma. The CDR3 coding sequence is TGTGCCAGTAGTATTGAATATGGACAGTCCTACGAGCAGTACTTC. Its translation: CASSIEYGQSYEQYF.